Shown below are 7 T cell receptor beta chains from a single sample sequenced in a study of CD4+ T cells in melanoma. TCRdb keeps only in-frame clones here, not all; method: immunoSEQ multiplex PCR. The data contain 55,000 or so clones, almost 70% of them singletons. The source material was tumor tissue. The source of these receptors is a human donor with melanoma.

The chain uses TRBV5-5 and TRBJ1-1; D is undetermined. Germline CDR1 is SGHKS and CDR2 is YYEKEE (reference sequence). The CDR3 contains 13 residues. The germline V and J ends were trimmed by 2 bases and 11 bases, with 16 bases remaining between them. The CDR3: CASSFDPITSAFF. CDR3 sequence (DNA): TGTGCCAGCAGCTTTGATCCAATCACCTCGGCTTTCTTT.

The chain is built from TRBV18 and TRBJ2-7; D unresolved. The germline gives CDR1 KGHSH, CDR2 LQKENI. The V end was cut by 2 bases, the J end by 4 bases, with 12 bases between. The CDR3 consists of 14 residues. As DNA, the CDR3 is TGTGCCAGCTCACCATCCGCGTTCCCGTACGAGCAGTACTTC. Protein: CASSPSAFPYEQYF. The whole variable domain, filled in from reference TRBV18 and TRBJ2-7, reads NAGVMQNPRHLVRRRGQEARLRCSPMKGHSHVYWYRQLPEEGLKFMVYLQKENIIDESGMPKERFSAEFPKEGPSILRIQQVVRGDSAAYFCASSPSAFPYEQYFGPGTRLTVT.

The chain combines TRBV5-5 with TRBJ2-1; 8 nucleotides align to TRBD2. Trimming at V came to 0 bases and at J to 7 bases, leaving 3 bases not matched to a gene. The CDR3 runs to 14 residues. Germline V CDR1 and CDR2: SGHKS, YYEKEE (reference sequence). The CDR3 bases are TGTGCCAGCAGCTTGGGACTAGCGAAAAATGAGCAGTTCTTC. Its translation: CASSLGLAKNEQFF.

The chain carries TRBV5-1 and TRBJ2-1; D perhaps matches TRBD1 (6 bases). The germline V gene encodes CDR1 SGHRS and CDR2 YFSETQ. The CDR3 covers 14 residues. Trimming took off 4 bases at V and 5 bases at J, with 13 bases between the two ends. The CDR3 spells CASSAGDVHNEQFF. CDR3 in DNA: TGCGCCAGCAGCGCAGGGGACGTCCACAATGAGCAGTTCTTC.

The chain combines TRBV4-3 with TRBJ1-1; tentative D call: TRBD1 (6 bases). CDR1 and CDR2 from the germline V gene are LGHNA and YSLEER. The CDR3 is 16 residues long. Trimming removed 4 bases at V and 14 bases at J, with 29 bases between. The CDR3: CASSPKLGPGAVRGFF. CDR3 DNA sequence: TGCGCCAGCAGCCCAAAGCTAGGCCCAGGGGCGGTTAGGGGCTTCTTT.

V gene TRBV27 combines with J gene TRBJ2-3; possibly TRBD1 or TRBD2 for D (6 bases each). The CDR3 has 17 amino acids. Germline assignment: CDR1 MNHEY and CDR2 SMNVEV (reference sequence). With 3 bases removed from V and 2 bases from J, the gap between germline ends came to 18 bases. CDR3 protein: CASSFLWGAGDTDTQYF. The CDR3 bases are TGTGCCAGCAGTTTCCTATGGGGGGCCGGGGACACAGATACGCAGTATTTT.

The rearrangement links TRBV29-1 to TRBJ2-3; D not certain. The V end was cut by 3 bases, the J end by 1 base, with 11 bases between. The CDR3 has 14 amino acids. From germline, CDR1 is SQVTM and CDR2 ANQGSEA. The CDR3 bases are TGCAGCGTTGACCCCCTCTTCCGCACAGATACGCAGTATTTT. It is translated as CSVDPLFRTDTQYF.